This T cell receptor (beta chain) emerged from a study of monozygotic twins with cystic fibrosis. Overall study results and limits: In 13 of 16 pairs, V gene usage was closest to the co-twin's. Monozygotic CF twins shared more identical nucleotide clonotypes than unrelated patients.

Remarks on this clone: The antigen remains undetermined.

TCRdb keeps only in-frame clones here, not all; method: immunoSEQ multiplex PCR. Of 9,500 to 13,000 clones in the sample, over 99% were seen once. The CDR3 has 20 residues. With V trimmed by 0 bases and J by 4 bases, 15 bases remained unmatched. Per the germline V gene, CDR1 is SGHDN and CDR2 is FVKESK. This rearrangement joins TRBV14 to TRBJ1-1; 12 positions match TRBD1. The source material was blood. The sequence was obtained from a man aged 18 to 35 with cystic fibrosis. This CDR3 reads CASSQDIAGTGGRVSTEAFF. CDR3 bases: TGTGCCAGCAGCCAAGATATCGCAGGGACAGGGGGCCGGGTAAGCACTGAAGCTTTCTTT. Full variable domain (rest looked up from reference TRBV14 and TRBJ1-1): EAGVTQFPSHSVIEKGQTVTLRCDPISGHDNLYWYRRVMGKEIKFLLHFVKESKQDESGMPNNRFLAERTGGTYSTLKVQPAELEDSGVYFCASSQDIAGTGGRVSTEAFFGQGTRLTVV.